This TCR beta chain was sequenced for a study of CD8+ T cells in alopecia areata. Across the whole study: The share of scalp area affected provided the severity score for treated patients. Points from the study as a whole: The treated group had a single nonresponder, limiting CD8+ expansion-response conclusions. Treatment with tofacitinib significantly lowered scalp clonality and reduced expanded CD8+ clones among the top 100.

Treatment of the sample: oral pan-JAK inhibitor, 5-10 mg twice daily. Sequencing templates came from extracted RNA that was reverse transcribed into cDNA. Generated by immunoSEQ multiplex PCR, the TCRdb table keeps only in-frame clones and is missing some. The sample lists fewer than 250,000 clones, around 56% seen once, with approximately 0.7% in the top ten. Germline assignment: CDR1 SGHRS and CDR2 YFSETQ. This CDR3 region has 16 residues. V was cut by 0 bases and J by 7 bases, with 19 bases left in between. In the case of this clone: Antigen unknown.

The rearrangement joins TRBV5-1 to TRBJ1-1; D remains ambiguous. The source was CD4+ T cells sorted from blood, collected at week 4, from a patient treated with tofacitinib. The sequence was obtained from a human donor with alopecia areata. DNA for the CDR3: TGCGCCAGCAGCTTGGAGGACGGCAGCCCACCCCTTGAAGCTTTCTTT. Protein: CASSLEDGSPPLEAFF. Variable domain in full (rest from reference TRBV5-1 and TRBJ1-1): KAGVTQTPRYLIKTRGQQVTLSCSPISGHRSVSWYQQTPGQGLQFLFEYFSETQRNKGNFPGRFSGRQFSNSRSEMNVSTLELGDSALYLCASSLEDGSPPLEAFFGQGTRLTVV.